Given below is one T cell receptor (beta chain) in context. These data are taken from a study of response to subunit inactivated influenza vaccine. Trimming took 4 bases from V and 4 from J; bases not matched to a gene: 6. This CDR3 comprises 14 residues. Looked up from germline, CDR1 is LNHNV and CDR2 is YYDKDF (reference sequence). TCRdb re-called the RT-PCR reads through MiXCR, storing one row per CDR3 protein. The data contain some 550,000 distinct CDR3 sequences, less than 25% of them singletons. This sample was also put to use in a study of T cells expressing NK-cell markers. That publication notes: The cDNA for TCR beta came from 5'RACE template switching with UMIs. Repertoires of TCR beta were obtained from T cells sorted as CD3+CD56+NKG2C+, CD3+CD56+NKG2C- and CD3+CD56-NKG2C+. The study did not resolve the HCMV specificity of expanded NKG2C+ T cell clones.

J is TRBJ2-5 and V is TRBV15; TRBD1 aligns across 7 bases. The sequenced sample was CD4+ T cells sorted from PBMCs, obtained 11 to 12 days after vaccination. This clonotype was obtained from a man aged 50-59 years who received an inactivated influenza vaccine. In DNA, the CDR3 is TGTGCCACCAGCATCCCCACAGGGGTAGAGACCCAGTACTTC. This translates into CATSIPTGVETQYF.